This TCR beta chain was sequenced for a study of T-cell memory formation after mild COVID-19. General study results and limits: Clones that contracted from day 15 to 85 had balanced CD4/CD8; later expanders were CD4+ biased.

This clonotype has only a few counts. Antigen unknown. TCRdb independently ran MiXCR on the 5' RACE reads; one entry per CDR3 protein. The data show about 400,000 distinct CDR3 sequences, about 25% seen once. Specimen: PBMCs or a T cell subset sorted from them (not recorded which). This TCR came from an adult woman who had mild COVID-19 (a few samples of this study predate the infection). Cell type and time point are not known.

CDR3 protein: CASVGSLFDGYTF. CDR3 DNA: TGTGCCAGCGTGGGGTCCCTTTTCGATGGCTACACCTTC. The rearrangement links TRBV6-6 to TRBJ1-2; unclear D gene. The CDR3 covers 13 residues. From germline, CDR1 is MNHNY and CDR2 SVGAGI (reference sequence). V was trimmed by 8 bases and J by 6 bases, leaving 16 bases between them.